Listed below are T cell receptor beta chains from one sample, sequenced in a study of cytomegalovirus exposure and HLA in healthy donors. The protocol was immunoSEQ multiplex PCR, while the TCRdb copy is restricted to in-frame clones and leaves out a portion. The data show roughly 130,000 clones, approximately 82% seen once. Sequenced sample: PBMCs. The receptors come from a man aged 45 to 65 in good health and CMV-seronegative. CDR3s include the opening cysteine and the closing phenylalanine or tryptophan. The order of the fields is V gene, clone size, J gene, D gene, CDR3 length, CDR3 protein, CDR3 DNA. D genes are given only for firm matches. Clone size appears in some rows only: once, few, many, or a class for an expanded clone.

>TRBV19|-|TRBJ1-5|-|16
CASSFRGSGSNQPQHF
TGTGCCAGTAGTTTCCGGGGAAGCGGGAGCAATCAGCCCCAGCATTTT
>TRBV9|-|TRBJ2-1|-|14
CASSVGGGHNEQFF
TGTGCCAGCAGCGTAGGCGGGGGCCACAATGAGCAGTTCTTC
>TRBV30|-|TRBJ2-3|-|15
CAWSVGGANPDTQYF
TGTGCCTGGAGTGTGGGGGGGGCGAACCCAGATACGCAGTATTTT
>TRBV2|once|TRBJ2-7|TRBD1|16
CASSKDRVGGLDEQYF
TGTGCCAGCAGTAAAGACAGGGTTGGCGGGCTTGATGAGCAGTACTTC
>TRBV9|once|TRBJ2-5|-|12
CASSGDGETQYF
TGTGCCAGCAGCGGCGATGGAGAGACCCAGTACTTC
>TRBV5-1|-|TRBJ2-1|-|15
CASSLGSSMTYEQFF
TGCGCCAGCAGCTTGGGCTCTAGCATGACTTATGAGCAGTTCTTC
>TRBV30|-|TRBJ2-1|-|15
CAWSVRLDNLDEQFF
TGTGCCTGGAGTGTACGGCTGGACAATCTTGATGAGCAGTTCTTC
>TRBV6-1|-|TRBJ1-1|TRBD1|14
CASSGQGAITEAFF
TGTGCCAGCAGTGGACAGGGGGCGATTACTGAAGCTTTCTTT
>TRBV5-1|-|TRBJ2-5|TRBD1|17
CASSSMPGQTLGETQYF
TGCGCCAGCAGCTCCATGCCGGGACAGACTCTAGGGGAGACCCAGTACTTC
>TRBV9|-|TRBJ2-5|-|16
CASSEGVGAGKETQYF
TGTGCCAGCAGCGAAGGGGTTGGGGCGGGAAAGGAGACCCAGTACTTC
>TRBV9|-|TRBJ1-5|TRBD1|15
CASSVGTGVNQPQHF
TGTGCCAGCAGCGTGGGGACAGGGGTCAATCAGCCCCAGCATTTT
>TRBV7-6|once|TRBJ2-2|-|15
CASSLAKPTVGELFF
TGTGCCAGCAGCTTAGCGAAGCCTACGGTCGGGGAGCTGTTTTTT
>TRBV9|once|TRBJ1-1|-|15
CASSVVEGRDAEAFF
TGTGCCAGCAGCGTAGTGGAGGGCAGGGACGCCGAAGCTTTCTTT
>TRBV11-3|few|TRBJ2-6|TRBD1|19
CASSLGQRQGAGGANVLTF
TGTGCCAGCAGCTTAGGGCAGAGACAGGGGGCAGGTGGGGCCAACGTCCTGACTTTC
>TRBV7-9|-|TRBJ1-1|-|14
CASSFRGRDTEAFF
TGTGCCAGCAGCTTTAGGGGTAGGGACACTGAAGCTTTCTTT
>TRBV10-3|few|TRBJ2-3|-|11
CAISPRDTQYF
TGTGCCATCAGTCCTAGAGATACGCAGTATTTT
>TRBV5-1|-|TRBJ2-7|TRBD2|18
CASSQGLAGANLISEQYF
TGCGCCAGCAGCCAAGGACTAGCGGGGGCAAACCTTATCTCCGAGCAGTACTTC
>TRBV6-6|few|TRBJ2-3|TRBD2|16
CASSYSGSGVKDTQYF
TGTGCCAGCAGTTACTCGGGTAGCGGGGTAAAAGATACGCAGTATTTT
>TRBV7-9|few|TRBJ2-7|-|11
CASSLSYEQYF
TGTGCCAGCAGCTTGAGCTACGAGCAGTACTTC
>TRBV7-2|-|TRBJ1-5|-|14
CASSLQGSNQPQHF
TGTGCCAGCAGCCTTCAGGGGAGCAATCAGCCCCAGCATTTT
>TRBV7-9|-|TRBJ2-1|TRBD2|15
CASSAGGPGLNEQFF
TGTGCCAGCAGCGCGGGGGGGCCAGGATTGAATGAGCAGTTCTTC
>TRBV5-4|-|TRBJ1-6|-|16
CASSLAQVRGYSPLHF
TGTGCCAGCAGCTTGGCACAGGTTCGAGGTTATTCACCCCTCCACTTT
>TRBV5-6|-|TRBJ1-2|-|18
CASSFLGLVGDTNYGYTF
TGTGCCAGCAGCTTCTTGGGGTTGGTAGGGGACACTAACTATGGCTACACCTTC